Presented here are 25 T cell receptor beta chains from one specimen sequenced in a study of T-cell reconstitution after alpha-beta-depleted transplantation in children. Library preparation (for TCRbeta) was performed with unique molecular identifiers. TCRdb called the PCR reads again in MiXCR, with one record for every CDR3 protein. The sample records 60,000 to 100,000 distinct CDR3 sequences, around 18% being singletons. The input for sequencing was PBMCs, mostly from graft donor cells, taken 360 days after TCRalphabeta/CD19-depleted stem cell transplant. These TCRs come from a male patient under 10 years old who had a stem cell transplant for acute lymphoblastic leukemia, so the T cells may come from the graft donor.

In its sample, this clonotype was seen many times. This chain connects TRBV20-1 to TRBJ2-6; D not certain. V lost 4 bases, J lost 1 base, and 5 bases lay in between. In germline, CDR1 is DFQATT, CDR2 SNEGSKA (reference sequence). This CDR3 is 13 amino acids long. CDR3 nucleotides: TGCAGTGCTACGGGTTCTGGGGCCAACGTCCTGACTTTC. Residues: CSATGSGANVLTF.

The chain recombines TRBV3-1 with TRBJ2-7; 8 bases agree with TRBD2. The V segment lost 8 bases and the J segment 3 bases; nucleotides outside the gene matches: 6. The CDR3 spans 13 residues. Germline V gene sequence: CDR1 LGHDT, CDR2 YNNKEL (reference sequence). In DNA form, the CDR3 reads TGTGCCAGCTCTAGGCTAGCGGGCTACGAGCAGTACTTC. As protein: CASSRLAGYEQYF.

This clonotype was detected a few times. The V call is TRBV7-8, the J call TRBJ2-2; D not certain. In germline, CDR1 is SGHVS, CDR2 FQNEAQ. The germline V and J ends were trimmed by 4 bases and 0 bases, with 12 bases remaining between them. CDR3 size: 16 residues. The CDR3 loop is CASSSMGITNTGELFF. As DNA, the CDR3 is TGTGCCAGCAGCTCAATGGGGATTACGAACACCGGGGAGCTGTTTTTT.

This clonotype was counted many times. V and J are TRBV29-1 and TRBJ1-4, with D possibly TRBD1 on 6 matching bases. V lost 3 bases and J 7 bases, leaving 12 bases between the germline ends. The CDR3 extends over 13 amino acids. Germline V gene sequence: CDR1 SQVTM, CDR2 ANQGSEA. CDR3 sequence: CSVDAGAGEKLFF. CDR3 coding DNA: TGCAGCGTTGATGCAGGGGCTGGTGAAAAACTGTTTTTT.

The rearrangement uses TRBV7-9 and TRBJ2-3, with TRBD2 as a possible D gene (7 bases). Trimming cost V 11 bases and J 2 bases, with 23 bases left between them. Germline V gives CDR1 SEHNR, CDR2 FQNEAQ (reference sequence). This CDR3 region has 16 residues. DNA for the CDR3: TGTGCCGTACCCCGAATGAGCGGGACAAACACAGATACGCAGTATTTT. It translates to CAVPRMSGTNTDTQYF.

The chain employs TRBV6-5 and TRBJ2-3; maybe TRBD2 (5 bases). The CDR3 length is 17 residues. From germline, CDR1 is MNHEY and CDR2 SVGAGI. The V end was cut by 2 bases, the J end by 1 base, with 16 bases between. The CDR3 here is CASSYPSRGRGTDTQYF. In nucleotides, the CDR3 is TGTGCCAGCAGTTACCCAAGTCGCGGGCGCGGCACAGATACGCAGTATTTT.

In this sample, this clonotype turned up a few times. The rearrangement links TRBV5-1 to TRBJ1-1; 11 bases are shared with TRBD1. CDR1 and CDR2 (germline): SGHRS, YFSETQ. J gave up 10 bases and V 2 bases, and 10 bases lay outside the gene matches. CDR3 length: 15 residues. The chain's CDR3 is CASSFWTGGLDGAFF. CDR3 bases: TGCGCCAGCAGCTTCTGGACAGGGGGCCTGGACGGAGCTTTCTTT.

This clonotype was counted a few times. J is TRBJ2-3 and V is TRBV20-1; TRBD1 aligns across 7 bases. With 6 bases clipped from V and 0 bases from J, the junction kept 3 bases outside the gene matches. Germline lookup yields CDR1 DFQATT and CDR2 SNEGSKA (reference sequence). CDR3 length equals 13 residues. In DNA form, the CDR3 reads TGCAGTGCCGGACAGGTTAGCACAGATACGCAGTATTTT. It codes for CSAGQVSTDTQYF.

This clonotype appeared a few times. The J gene is TRBJ2-1, the V gene TRBV24-1, with 10 bases that match TRBD2. CDR1 and CDR2 (germline): KGHDR, SFDVKD. After removal of 9 bases from V and 9 bases from J, the junction contained 7 bases not matched to a gene. CDR3 size: 13 residues. The CDR3 DNA reads TGTGCCACCTCGGCTAGCGGGAGAGGTGAGCAGTTCTTC. As protein: CATSASGRGEQFF.

The chain is built from TRBV5-1 and TRBJ2-3, with 9 bases identical to TRBD1. V shed 1 base, J shed 2 bases, and the junction held 17 bases outside the gene matches. The CDR3 has 20 amino acids. Germline V gene sequence: CDR1 SGHRS, CDR2 YFSETQ. CDR3 coding DNA: TGCGCCAGCAGCTTGTACTTCCCCCGGGACAGGGAGTTATCCACAGATACGCAGTATTTT. Translating gives CASSLYFPRDRELSTDTQYF.

The chain has TRBV3-1 and TRBJ1-4; D is perhaps TRBD1 (5 bases). Trimming removed 6 bases from V and 12 bases from J, with 20 bases in between. Per the germline V gene, CDR1 is LGHDT and CDR2 is YNNKEL (reference sequence). CDR3 length equals 14 residues. The CDR3 nucleotides read TGTGCCAGCAGTGGGGGGGACGGTTTCGGAGAACTGTTTTTT. Translation gives CASSGGDGFGELFF.

This clonotype was counted a few times. V is TRBV7-6 and J is TRBJ2-1, with 9 bases aligning to TRBD2. With V trimmed by 2 bases and J by 5 bases, 13 bases remained unmatched. The germline V gene has CDR1 SGHVS and CDR2 FNYEAQ. This CDR3 spans 18 amino acids. The CDR3 DNA reads as TGTGCCAGCAGCTTAAGGGGTCGGTTAGCGGGAGTCCACAATGAGCAGTTCTTC. Protein product: CASSLRGRLAGVHNEQFF.

This clonotype showed up just a few times. The chain combines TRBV10-3 with TRBJ1-1, with 8 bases that match TRBD1. Germline assignment: CDR1 ENHRY and CDR2 SYGVKD. J lost 3 bases, V lost 3 bases, and 0 bases had no gene match. This CDR3 region has 13 residues. The CDR3 loop is CAISDRGHTEAFF. CDR3 nucleotide sequence: TGTGCCATCAGTGACAGGGGGCACACTGAAGCTTTCTTT.

This clonotype was seen a handful of times. The chain joins TRBV7-9 to TRBJ2-3; D gene ambiguous. Germline CDR1 and CDR2: SEHNR and FQNEAQ (reference sequence). The CDR3 length is 13 residues. The ends were cut back, 5 bases at V and 2 bases at J, with 8 bases in the middle. The CDR3: CASSTTDTDTQYF. As DNA, the CDR3 is TGTGCCAGCAGCACGACGGACACAGATACGCAGTATTTT. The full variable domain, completed using reference TRBV7-9 and TRBJ2-3, is DTGVSQNPRHKITKRGQNVTFRCDPISEHNRLYWYRQTLGQGPEFLTYFQNEAQLEKSRLLSDRFSAERPKGSFSTLEIQRTEQGDSAMYLCASSTTDTDTQYFGPGTRLTVL.

This clonotype was counted between two and nine times. The chain carries TRBV29-1 and TRBJ2-3; TRBD2 agrees at 9 bases. From germline, CDR1 is SQVTM and CDR2 ANQGSEA. The CDR3 has 16 residues. Losses at the gene ends were 6 bases for V and 2 bases for J; bases not matched to a gene: 12. The CDR3 region has the DNA TGCAGCGTCGCTCCTGAAGCGGGAGGTGCCACAGATACGCAGTATTTT. This translates into CSVAPEAGGATDTQYF.

This clonotype was picked up a small number of times. V usage is TRBV4-1 and J usage is TRBJ2-1; 7 bases fit TRBD2. The trim removed 2 bases at V and 8 bases at J, leaving 3 bases unmatched. From germline, CDR1 is MGHRA and CDR2 YSYEKL. The CDR3 sequence is 13 residues long. CDR3 protein: CASSQRLADEQFF. The CDR3, as DNA: TGCGCCAGCAGCCAAAGACTAGCTGATGAGCAGTTCTTC.

The chain has TRBV5-1 and TRBJ2-7; D may match TRBD1 or TRBD2 (5 bases each). CDR1 SGHRS and CDR2 YFSETQ come from the germline V gene. V lost 4 bases and J lost 1, with 12 bases in between. This CDR3 region has 14 residues. CDR3 in DNA: TGCGCCAGCAGCCCGGGGCCAGCTTCCTACGAGCAGTACTTC. Its translation: CASSPGPASYEQYF.

The chain carries TRBV7-9 and TRBJ2-1, with D possibly called TRBD1 or TRBD2 (5 bases each). Looked up from germline, CDR1 is SEHNR and CDR2 is FQNEAQ (reference sequence). V lost 1 base to trimming and J lost 5 bases, with 9 bases between them. This CDR3 has 14 amino acids. Here the CDR3 reads CASSLGQGHNEQFF. In nucleotides, the CDR3 is TGTGCCAGCAGCTTAGGGCAGGGACACAATGAGCAGTTCTTC.

V usage is TRBV12-3 or TRBV12-4 and J usage is TRBJ2-7, with TRBD2 matching over 8 bases. The CDR3 contains 15 residues. The junction had 10 bases not matched to a gene; V was cut back by 5 bases and J by 4 bases. CDR3 bases: TGTGCCAGCAGTCCGAGAGCGGGAGCTTGGTACGAGCAGTACTTC. As protein: CASSPRAGAWYEQYF.

This clonotype appeared a few times. The chain links TRBV4-1 to TRBJ2-7, with unresolved D. The CDR3 runs to 14 residues. Looked up from germline, CDR1 is MGHRA and CDR2 is YSYEKL. Deletions cut 6 bases from V and 1 base from J, with 13 bases between. The CDR3 region is CASRHRVVSYEQYF. The CDR3 DNA is TGCGCCAGCAGACATCGGGTAGTATCCTACGAGCAGTACTTC.

The V call is TRBV6-4, the J call TRBJ1-5; 11 bases are shared with TRBD1. V shed 6 bases, J shed 10 bases, and the junction held 35 bases outside the gene matches. CDR3 size: 23 residues. Germline V lookup: CDR1 MRHNA, CDR2 SNTAGT. CDR3: CASRTLAGTGGQPQNAGAVPQHF. The CDR3, as DNA: TGTGCCAGCAGGACCTTGGCCGGGACAGGGGGACAGCCCCAAAATGCTGGGGCTGTCCCCCAGCATTTT.

This clonotype was seen a handful of times. The V and J genes are TRBV4-2 and TRBJ2-6; 7 positions agree with TRBD1. Germline CDR1 reads LGHNA; CDR2 reads YNFKEQ. This CDR3 is 19 amino acids long. V trimming: 2 bases; J trimming: 1 base; junction bases outside the gene matches: 11. The CDR3 DNA sequence: TGTGCCAGCAGCCAACGCGTGACAGGGATGGGATCTGGGGCCAACGTCCTGACTTTC. Its translation is CASSQRVTGMGSGANVLTF.

This clonotype was observed a few times. The chain joins TRBV12-3 or TRBV12-4 to TRBJ2-7; D tentatively fits TRBD1 or TRBD2 (6 bases each). CDR3 length: 15 residues. V gave up 1 base and J gave up 3 bases, with 13 bases separating them. CDR3 nucleotides: TGTGCCAGCAGTTTAGTAGGTGGGGGGCTCTACGAGCAGTACTTC. Its translation is CASSLVGGGLYEQYF.

The sample holds a few counts of this clonotype. V gene TRBV7-8 combines with J gene TRBJ2-3; D remains ambiguous. Trimming pared 0 bases from V and 9 bases from J, leaving 10 bases between. This CDR3 is 13 amino acids long. Germline CDR1 is SGHVS and CDR2 is FQNEAQ. The CDR3 nucleotides are TGTGCCAGCAGCTTAGCATCCCAGAGCACGCAGTATTTT. Residues: CASSLASQSTQYF.

This clonotype was seen a few times. The V gene is TRBV3-1, the J gene TRBJ2-1; 8 bases fit TRBD2. J gave up 1 base and V 8 bases, and 16 bases lay outside the gene matches. The CDR3 has 18 amino acids. Germline V CDR1 and CDR2: LGHDT, YNNKEL (reference sequence). CDR3: CASLFLGGRPPSYNEQFF. CDR3 DNA: TGTGCCAGCCTCTTTCTAGGCGGGAGGCCTCCTTCCTACAATGAGCAGTTCTTC.